These 9 T cell receptor beta chains originate from one sample sequenced in a study of cytomegalovirus exposure and HLA in healthy donors. Use of 60 Vbeta and 13 Jbeta primers characterized the PCR. The assay was immunoSEQ multiplex PCR, and TCRdb's table has in-frame clones only and misses some. The sample gives about 130,000 clones, about 84% of which show up once; under 4.5% is in the top ten. The specimen was PBMCs. The origin of the receptors is a man aged 18 to 30 in good health and CMV-seropositive.

This clone has more than one count but fewer than ten. The chain has TRBV19 and TRBJ1-5; D is undetermined. Per germline, CDR1 LNHDA and CDR2 SQIVND (reference sequence). CDR3 size: 17 residues. Between the trimmed V and J ends, which lost 4 bases and 0 bases, there was a span of 16 bases. CDR3 in amino acids: CASSTYPITASNQPQHF. DNA of the CDR3: TGTGCCAGTAGTACGTACCCAATCACAGCTAGCAATCAGCCCCAGCATTTT.

This sequence joins TRBV18 and TRBJ2-5, with 9 bases that match TRBD2. The CDR3 is 15 amino acids. The germline V gene encodes CDR1 KGHSH and CDR2 LQKENI. V trimming: 5 bases; J trimming: 7 bases; junction bases outside the gene matches: 11. CDR3 sequence reads: CASSRASGIRGTQYF. DNA for the CDR3: TGTGCCAGCTCAAGGGCTAGCGGGATTAGAGGGACCCAGTACTTC.

The chain employs TRBV6-5 and TRBJ1-2, with D tentatively TRBD1 (5 bases). CDR3 length equals 14 residues. With 2 bases removed from V and 4 bases from J, the gap between germline ends came to 11 bases. Germline CDR1 and CDR2: MNHEY and SVGAGI. CDR3 sequence: CASSYPGSRYGYTF. As DNA, the CDR3 is TGTGCCAGCAGTTACCCAGGGTCTCGCTATGGCTACACCTTC.

The chain combines TRBV7-9 with TRBJ1-1; 11 bases match TRBD1. Looked up from germline, CDR1 is SEHNR and CDR2 is FQNEAQ (reference sequence). V lost 4 bases, J lost 4 bases, and 2 bases stayed unmatched. This CDR3 has 14 amino acids. DNA for the CDR3: TGTGCCAGCAGCTCAGGGACAGGGGGCACTGAAGCTTTCTTT. As protein: CASSSGTGGTEAFF.

DNA of the CDR3: TGTGCCAGCAGCTTTGGCCCGGGACAGGGGTTCGAAAAACTGTTTTTT. Translating gives CASSFGPGQGFEKLFF. The V and J genes are TRBV7-9 and TRBJ1-4, with 10 bases fitting TRBD1. CDR3 length equals 16 residues. Germline assignment: CDR1 SEHNR and CDR2 FQNEAQ (reference sequence). V gave up 3 bases and J gave up 8 bases; unmatched junction bases: 9. The variable domain in full, with the rest retrieved from reference TRBV7-9 and TRBJ1-4, is DTGVSQNPRHKITKRGQNVTFRCDPISEHNRLYWYRQTLGQGPEFLTYFQNEAQLEKSRLLSDRFSAERPKGSFSTLEIQRTEQGDSAMYLCASSFGPGQGFEKLFFGSGTQLSVL.

This clone came up once. V usage is TRBV29-1 and J usage is TRBJ2-1; TRBD2 aligns across 10 bases. With V trimmed by 7 bases and J by 7 bases, 10 bases remained unmatched. The CDR3 has 14 residues. Germline V gene data show CDR1 as SQVTM and CDR2 as ANQGSEA. The CDR3, as DNA: TGCAGCGGTCGTTTCCTAGCGGGAGATAATGAGCAGTTCTTC. Translating gives CSGRFLAGDNEQFF.

This clone came up once. The chain has TRBV29-1 and TRBJ2-2, with D unresolved. The germline V and J ends were trimmed by 6 bases and 3 bases, with 11 bases remaining between them. Germline V gene lookup returns CDR1 SQVTM and CDR2 ANQGSEA. The CDR3 loop spans 13 amino acids. The CDR3 loop reads CSVKVAYTGELFF. In DNA, the CDR3 is TGCAGCGTGAAAGTAGCTTACACCGGGGAGCTGTTTTTT.

The rearrangement links TRBV5-6 to TRBJ1-2; D is unresolved. The CDR3 is 16 residues long. CDR1 and CDR2 from the germline V gene are SGHDT and YYEEEE. V was clipped by 3 bases and J by 0 bases, with 15 bases between them. The CDR3 protein is CASSSPPGETNYGYTF. CDR3 in DNA: TGTGCCAGCAGCTCGCCCCCCGGAGAGACTAACTATGGCTACACCTTC. Combining the CDR3 with reference TRBV5-6 and TRBJ1-2 gives the whole variable domain DAGVTQSPTHLIKTRGQQVTLRCSPKSGHDTVSWYQQALGQGPQFIFQYYEEEERQRGNFPDRFSGHQFPNYSSELNVNALLLGDSALYLCASSSPPGETNYGYTFGSGTRLTVV.

The table lists this clone with a few counts. The V and J genes are TRBV30 and TRBJ2-5, with 7 nucleotides matching TRBD2. J was trimmed by 3 bases and V by 2 bases; bases with no gene match: 9. Germline V gene data show CDR1 as GTSNPN and CDR2 as SVGIG (reference sequence). This CDR3 is built from 15 residues. The CDR3 here is CAWSRAGWLKETQYF. CDR3 coding DNA: TGTGCCTGGAGTAGAGCGGGGTGGCTAAAAGAGACCCAGTACTTC.